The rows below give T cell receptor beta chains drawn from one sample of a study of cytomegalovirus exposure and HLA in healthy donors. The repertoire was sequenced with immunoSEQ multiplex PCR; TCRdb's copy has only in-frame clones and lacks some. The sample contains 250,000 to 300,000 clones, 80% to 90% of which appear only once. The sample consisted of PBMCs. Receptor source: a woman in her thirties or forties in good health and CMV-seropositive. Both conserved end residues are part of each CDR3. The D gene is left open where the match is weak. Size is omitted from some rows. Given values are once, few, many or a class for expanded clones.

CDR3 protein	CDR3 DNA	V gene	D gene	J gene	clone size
CASSLTGFGDTQYF	TGTGCCAGCAGTTTGACAGGGTTCGGCGATACGCAGTATTTT	TRBV6-5	TRBD1	TRBJ2-3	-
CASSLVAGVAGSLGYGYTF	TGCGCCAGCAGCTTGGTGGCAGGGGTAGCGGGGAGCTTGGGTTATGGCTACACCTTC	TRBV5-1	-	TRBJ1-2	once
CASSLSSLAATDTQYF	TGCGCCAGCAGCTTATCCTCACTAGCGGCCACAGATACGCAGTATTTT	TRBV5-1	TRBD2	TRBJ2-3	-
CASSLGGTGDSPLHF	TGTGCCAGCAGTCTAGGGGGGACAGGCGATTCACCCCTCCACTTT	TRBV27	TRBD1	TRBJ1-6	-
CASSMYRGEDQPQHF	TGTGCCAGTAGTATGTACAGGGGAGAGGATCAGCCCCAGCATTTT	TRBV19	TRBD1	TRBJ1-5	once
CASSHRGAYEQYF	TGTGCCAGTAGCCACAGGGGAGCCTACGAGCAGTACTTC	TRBV19	TRBD1	TRBJ2-7	-
CASSQDFSGAGDWGEQFF	TGCGCCAGCAGCCAAGATTTCTCGGGAGCGGGAGATTGGGGTGAGCAGTTCTTC	TRBV4-1	TRBD2	TRBJ2-1	once
CASREGQDQMKAKNIQYF	TGCGCCAGCAGAGAGGGACAGGATCAAATGAAAGCCAAAAACATTCAGTACTTC	TRBV5-1	TRBD1	TRBJ2-4	many
CASSLAAAPLHF	TGTGCCAGCAGCTTAGCAGCGGCTCCCCTCCACTTT	TRBV11-3	-	TRBJ1-6	-
CASSLLAGGYNEQFF	TGTGCCAGCAGTCTTCTAGCGGGAGGATACAATGAGCAGTTCTTC	TRBV6-5	TRBD2	TRBJ2-1	-
CASSQEGVSGNTIYF	TGTGCCAGCAGCCAAGAGGGAGTCTCTGGAAACACCATATATTTT	TRBV4-2	-	TRBJ1-3	-
CASSSSSGNTIYF	TGCGCCAGCAGCTCCTCCTCTGGAAACACCATATATTTT	TRBV5-1	-	TRBJ1-3	-
CASSYSNAAPNEQFF	TGTGCCAGCAGTTACTCGAACGCGGCACCCAATGAGCAGTTCTTC	TRBV6-5	-	TRBJ2-1	-
CASSFTGEVDEQYF	TGCGCCAGCAGCTTCACAGGGGAGGTGGACGAGCAGTACTTC	TRBV5-1	-	TRBJ2-7	-
CASSLGLAYEQFF	TGTGCCAGCAGCTTGGGACTAGCCTATGAGCAGTTCTTC	TRBV11-2	TRBD2	TRBJ2-1	-
CASSFFGANVLTF	TGTGCCAGCAGTTTCTTCGGGGCCAACGTCCTGACTTTC	TRBV27	-	TRBJ2-6	few
CASSAGLNEQFF	TGTGCCAGCAGCGCGGGACTAAATGAGCAGTTCTTC	TRBV9	TRBD2	TRBJ2-1	-
CASRGDRASYNEQFF	TGTGCCAGTAGGGGGGACAGGGCTTCCTACAATGAGCAGTTCTTC	TRBV19	TRBD1	TRBJ2-1	few
CASSTSSYNEQFF	TGTGCCAGCAGCACGAGCTCCTACAATGAGCAGTTCTTC	TRBV27	-	TRBJ2-1	-
CASSSPPGGANEKLFF	TGTGCCAGCAGCTCCCCCCCCGGAGGGGCTAATGAAAAACTGTTTTTT	TRBV7-2	-	TRBJ1-4	-
CASSPTYTGELFF	TGTGCCAGCTCACCCACCTATACCGGGGAGCTGTTTTTT	TRBV18	-	TRBJ2-2	-
CASSVLRGSPLHF	TGTGCCAGCAGTGTATTAAGAGGGTCACCCCTCCACTTT	TRBV6-4	-	TRBJ1-6	-
CSALGTSGDNEQFF	TGCAGCGCACTCGGGACTAGCGGGGACAATGAGCAGTTCTTC	TRBV29-1	TRBD2	TRBJ2-1	-
CASSAGSGGGNEQFF	TGTGCCAGCAGCGCCGGTAGCGGGGGGGGCAATGAGCAGTTCTTC	TRBV9	TRBD2	TRBJ2-1	few
CASSSSGGQHSGNTIYF	TGTGCCAGCAGCTCTAGTGGGGGACAGCACTCTGGAAACACCATATATTTT	TRBV7-9	TRBD1	TRBJ1-3	-
CAWTTGLNSPLHF	TGTGCCTGGACAACAGGGTTAAATTCACCCCTCCACTTT	TRBV30	-	TRBJ1-6	few
CASSEALANTEAFF	TGTGCCAGCAGTGAAGCGCTGGCGAACACTGAAGCTTTCTTT	TRBV6-1	-	TRBJ1-1	-
CASSPGLVSYNEQFF	TGTGCCAGCAGCCCAGGACTAGTTTCCTACAATGAGCAGTTCTTC	TRBV7-9	TRBD2	TRBJ2-1	-
CATYRGSGGELFF	TGTGCCACCTACAGAGGAAGCGGCGGGGAGCTGTTTTTT	TRBV28	-	TRBJ2-2	-
CVSSQEGLAGVSPNEQFF	TGCGTCAGCAGCCAAGAGGGACTAGCGGGAGTGAGTCCGAATGAGCAGTTCTTC	TRBV4-3	TRBD2	TRBJ2-1	-
CASSLAPGENSPLHF	TGCGCCAGCAGCTTGGCTCCAGGGGAGAATTCACCCCTCCACTTT	TRBV5-1	-	TRBJ1-6	-
CASSLDFDSGNTIYF	TGTGCCAGCAGCTTAGATTTTGACAGTGGAAACACCATATATTTT	TRBV11-3	-	TRBJ1-3	-
CASSRDWASVNTGELFF	TGCGCCAGCAGCCGGGACTGGGCTAGCGTGAACACCGGGGAGCTGTTTTTT	TRBV5-1	-	TRBJ2-2	-
CAWSVRVGEQYF	TGTGCCTGGAGTGTAAGAGTCGGCGAGCAGTACTTC	TRBV30	-	TRBJ2-7	-
CSARLGTSGRTSSYNEQFF	TGCAGCGCTAGACTCGGGACTAGCGGGAGGACTAGCTCCTACAATGAGCAGTTCTTC	TRBV29-1	TRBD2	TRBJ2-1	few
CASSMGQAYNEQFF	TGTGCCAGTAGTATGGGACAGGCTTACAATGAGCAGTTCTTC	TRBV19	TRBD1	TRBJ2-1	-
CASSSPGTNYGYTF	TGTGCCAGCAGTTCGCCCGGGACAAACTATGGCTACACCTTC	TRBV6-5	-	TRBJ1-2	-
CASSLALLAGALKNEQFF	TGTGCCAGCAGCTTAGCCCTACTAGCGGGAGCCTTGAAAAATGAGCAGTTCTTC	TRBV11-3	TRBD2	TRBJ2-1	once
CASSSPPGAEAFF	TGCGCCAGCAGCTCGCCCCCGGGGGCTGAAGCTTTCTTT	TRBV5-1	-	TRBJ1-1	-
CASSLQGDTEAFF	TGCGCCAGCAGCTTGCAGGGTGATACTGAAGCTTTCTTT	TRBV5-1	-	TRBJ1-1	-
CASTPDRTALFF	TGTGCCAGCACCCCAGACAGGACCGCCTTGTTCTTC	TRBV28	-	TRBJ2-1	-
CASSSTGGYGYTF	TGTGCCAGCAGCTCAACAGGGGGATATGGCTACACCTTC	TRBV7-8	TRBD1	TRBJ1-2	-
CASSFPVLNTQYF	TGTGCCAGCAGTTTCCCCGTTCTAAATACGCAGTATTTT	TRBV28	-	TRBJ2-3	once
CASSDRTGPLRGEEAFF	TGTGCCAGCAGCGACAGGACAGGGCCATTACGGGGGGAAGAAGCTTTCTTT	TRBV9	TRBD1	TRBJ1-1	-
CASSSHSGLVYNEQFF	TGTGCCAGCAGCTCCCATTCGGGACTAGTCTACAATGAGCAGTTCTTC	TRBV7-9	TRBD2	TRBJ2-1	-
CASRTGVRGGPNEQFF	TGTGCCAGCCGAACGGGAGTAAGGGGGGGACCCAATGAGCAGTTCTTC	TRBV7-9	-	TRBJ2-1	once
CALQEGLEYDRPQHF	TGCGCCCTACAAGAGGGTCTGGAATACGATCGGCCCCAGCATTTT	TRBV4-3	-	TRBJ1-5	-
CASSTGWLASEQYF	TGTGCCAGCAGTACCGGGTGGCTAGCGAGCGAGCAGTACTTC	TRBV6-6	-	TRBJ2-7	-
CASSLGSTSSYEQYF	TGTGCCAGCAGTTTAGGGTCGACTAGTTCCTACGAGCAGTACTTC	TRBV28	-	TRBJ2-7	-
CASSLRLAGANTGELFF	TGTGCCAGCAGCTTACGCCTAGCGGGAGCGAACACCGGGGAGCTGTTTTTT	TRBV7-9	TRBD2	TRBJ2-2	-
CASSNAEPGLAGGHTQYF	TGTGCCAGCAGTAACGCGGAGCCGGGACTAGCGGGAGGGCATACGCAGTATTTT	TRBV25-1	TRBD2	TRBJ2-3	-
CASSLVGGDSYEQYF	TGTGCCAGCAGCTTAGTGGGGGGTGACTCCTACGAGCAGTACTTC	TRBV11-2	-	TRBJ2-7	-
CASSPVLTSGFQETQYF	TGTGCCAGCTCACCAGTGTTGACTAGCGGTTTCCAAGAGACCCAGTACTTC	TRBV18	TRBD2	TRBJ2-5	-
CASSSGLAQETQYF	TGTGCCAGCAGTTCGGGACTGGCCCAAGAGACCCAGTACTTC	TRBV7-9	-	TRBJ2-5	-
CSVEGEQGTEAFF	TGCAGCGTTGAGGGGGAACAGGGCACTGAAGCTTTCTTT	TRBV29-1	-	TRBJ1-1	-
CATDRGGYGYTF	TGTGCCACCGACAGAGGGGGATATGGCTACACCTTC	TRBV19	-	TRBJ1-2	-
CASSFLDRDSNQPQHF	TGTGCCAGCAGTTTCTTAGACAGGGATAGCAATCAGCCCCAGCATTTT	TRBV28	TRBD1	TRBJ1-5	-
CASSGATSASSYEQYF	TGTGCCAGCAGCGGAGCCACTAGCGCGAGCTCCTACGAGCAGTACTTC	TRBV7-2	TRBD2	TRBJ2-7	-
CASSLDRTIYEQYF	TGCGCCAGCAGCTTGGACAGGACTATCTACGAGCAGTACTTC	TRBV5-1	-	TRBJ2-7	-
CASIKEAGYNEQFF	TGTGCCAGCATAAAGGAGGCGGGATACAATGAGCAGTTCTTC	TRBV27	-	TRBJ2-1	-